This TCR beta chain was obtained from a study of patients and donors after allogeneic stem cell transplantation. Each CDR3 protein gets one entry after TCRdb re-called the RT-PCR reads with MiXCR. The sample comprises some 200,000 distinct CDR3 sequences, 35% to 50% of which are singletons, and 33% rests with the top ten. V lost 1 base to trimming and J lost 3 bases, with 7 bases between them. CDR1 is MNHEY, CDR2 SVGEGT, per germline. The CDR3 loop spans 13 amino acids. V and J are TRBV6-2 or TRBV6-3 and TRBJ2-7; D gene uncertain. The sample was blood, either unsorted or a sorted T cell fraction (not recorded which). This TCR derives from a human donor who was either an allogeneic HSCT recipient or a stem cell or donor lymphocyte infusion donor (not recorded which). It is not recorded whose cells these are; they may come from a transplant donor. CDR3 protein: CASSYFEVYEQYF. The CDR3 nucleotides are TGTGCCAGCAGTTACTTCGAGGTCTACGAGCAGTACTTC.